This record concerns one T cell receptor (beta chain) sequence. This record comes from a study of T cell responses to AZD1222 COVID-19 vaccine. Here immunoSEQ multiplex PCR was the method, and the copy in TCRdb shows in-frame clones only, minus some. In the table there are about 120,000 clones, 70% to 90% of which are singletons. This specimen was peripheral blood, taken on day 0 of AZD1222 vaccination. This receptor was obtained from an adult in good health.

The CDR3 is CASSQMGGAGAEAFF. The CDR3 coding sequence is TGCGCCAGCAGCCAAATGGGAGGGGCAGGCGCTGAAGCTTTCTTT. The rearrangement uses TRBV4-1 and TRBJ1-1, with D perhaps matching TRBD1 (5 bases). V was shortened by 2 bases and J by 6 bases, with 16 bases between the two germline ends. Germline V lookup: CDR1 MGHRA, CDR2 YSYEKL. CDR3 length: 15 amino acids.